This is a list of T cell receptor beta chains from one sample in a study of blood T cell repertoires in COVID-19. Assay: immunoSEQ multiplex PCR; the TCRdb copy retains only in-frame clones and omits some. The data show 250,000 to 300,000 clones, 91% seen once. Sequenced: PBMCs or T cells enriched from blood (not recorded which). The receptors were gathered from a human donor in a cohort exposed to, infected with or recovered from COVID-19 (not recorded which). The donor label of this sample is uncertain. CDR3s include the opening cysteine and the closing phenylalanine or tryptophan. Size is omitted from some rows. Given values are once, few, many or a class for expanded clones.

- TRBJ1-2 TRBV14 CASSQGFPTEGYTF
- TRBJ2-2 TRBV2 CASSRQGPSNTGELFF
- TRBJ1-4 TRBV4-2 CASSQDHGGPGGNEKLFF
few TRBJ1-3 TRBV5-4 CASSLGSGVGNTIYF
- TRBJ2-5 TRBV2 CASKGAIQETQYF
- TRBJ2-5 TRBV7-2 CASSSPGRGGQETQYF
- TRBJ2-7 TRBV10-3 CAISDRGSSGLDEQYF
- TRBJ1-2 TRBV19 CASSLLVTGNYGYTF
- TRBJ1-2 TRBV6-5 CASSYSARLGGSGYTF
- TRBJ1-1 TRBV5-5 CASSFEGGLWTEAFF
- TRBJ1-2 TRBV19 CASRVRGGDGYTF
once TRBJ2-6 TRBV11-2 CASSLGSGSAGANVLTF
- TRBJ1-1 TRBV5-6 CASSLLRNTEAFF
- TRBJ1-6 TRBV30 CAWALHHGGQSNSPLHF
- TRBJ2-2 TRBV19 CASRNTGGYETGELFF
- TRBJ1-2 TRBV2 CASSGTVYGYTF
- TRBJ1-1 TRBV9 CASGLYSNTEAFF
- TRBJ1-2 TRBV29-1 CSVARQGVYYGYTF
- TRBJ2-1 TRBV3-1/TRBV3-2 CASSRAGEGIEQFF
- TRBJ1-1 TRBV5-1 CASSPPGTEAFF
- TRBJ2-3 TRBV4-1 CASSQVDGGAGGTDTQYF
- TRBJ2-5 TRBV7-9 CASSLGSAGRETQYF
once TRBJ2-7 TRBV5-6 CASSSSGAISYEQYF
- TRBJ2-7 TRBV12-5 CASGLSPGDSGHEQYF
- TRBJ1-6 TRBV25-1 CASSERQGNSPLHF